The TCR beta chain under discussion was sequenced for a study of technical replicates of blood from a handful of donors. The table came from immunoSEQ multiplex PCR; TCRdb's copy has only in-frame clones and leaves some out. The profile shows about 49,000 clones, roughly 90% of them singletons. The CDR3 contains 17 residues. J was trimmed by 1 base and V by 1 base; bases with no gene match: 7. CDR1 is SGHVS, CDR2 FNYEAQ, per germline. Sequenced sample: PBMCs. The receptor's source is a human donor in good health. Some clones in this sample may be carry-over from other donors' samples. V usage is TRBV7-6 and J usage is TRBJ1-5; 7 positions agree with TRBD1. The CDR3 region is CASSLGTGRGSNQPQHF. The CDR3 DNA is TGTGCCAGCAGCTTAGGGACAGGCCGGGGGAGCAATCAGCCCCAGCATTTT.